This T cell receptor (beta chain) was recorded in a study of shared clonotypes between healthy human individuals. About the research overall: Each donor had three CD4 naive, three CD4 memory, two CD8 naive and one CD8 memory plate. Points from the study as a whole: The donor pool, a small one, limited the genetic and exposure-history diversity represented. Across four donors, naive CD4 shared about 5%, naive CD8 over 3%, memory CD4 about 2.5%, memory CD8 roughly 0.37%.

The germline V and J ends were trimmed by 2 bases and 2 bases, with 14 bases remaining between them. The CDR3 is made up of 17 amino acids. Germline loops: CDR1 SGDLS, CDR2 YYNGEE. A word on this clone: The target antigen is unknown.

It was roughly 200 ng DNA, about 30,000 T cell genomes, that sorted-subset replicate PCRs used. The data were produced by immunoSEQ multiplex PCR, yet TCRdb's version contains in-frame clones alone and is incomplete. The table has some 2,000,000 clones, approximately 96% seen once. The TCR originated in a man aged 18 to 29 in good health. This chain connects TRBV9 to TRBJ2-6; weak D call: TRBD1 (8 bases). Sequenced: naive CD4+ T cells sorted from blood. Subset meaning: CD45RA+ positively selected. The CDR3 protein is CASSVDRGGPGANVLTF. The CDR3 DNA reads TGTGCCAGCAGCGTCGACAGGGGAGGGCCTGGGGCCAACGTCCTGACTTTC.